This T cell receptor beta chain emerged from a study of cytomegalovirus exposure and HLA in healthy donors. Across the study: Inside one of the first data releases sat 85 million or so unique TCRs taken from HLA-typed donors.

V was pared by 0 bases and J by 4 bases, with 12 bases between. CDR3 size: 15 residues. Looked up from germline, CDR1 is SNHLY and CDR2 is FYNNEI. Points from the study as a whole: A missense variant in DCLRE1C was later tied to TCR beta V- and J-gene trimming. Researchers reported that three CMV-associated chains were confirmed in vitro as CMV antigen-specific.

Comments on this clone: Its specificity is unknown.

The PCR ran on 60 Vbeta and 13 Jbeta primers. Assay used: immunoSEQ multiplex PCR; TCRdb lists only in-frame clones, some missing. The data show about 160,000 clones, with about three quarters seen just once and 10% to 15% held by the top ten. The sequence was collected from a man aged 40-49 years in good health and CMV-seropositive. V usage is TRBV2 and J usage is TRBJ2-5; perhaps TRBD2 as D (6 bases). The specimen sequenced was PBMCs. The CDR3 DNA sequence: TGTGCCAGCAGTGAAGCGAGAACTAGCTCAGAGACCCAGTACTTC. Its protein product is CASSEARTSSETQYF.